Listed below are T cell receptor beta chains from one sample, sequenced in a study of early T cells in non-severe SARS-CoV-2 infection. One entry per CDR3 protein results from TCRdb running MiXCR on the 5' RACE reads. The sample yields tens of thousands of distinct CDR3 sequences, around 12% seen once. Sequencing was carried out using whole blood. Receptor source: an adult who was a healthcare worker with PCR-confirmed SARS-CoV-2 infection or an uninfected control (not recorded which). CDR3s include the opening cysteine and the closing phenylalanine or tryptophan. The order of the fields is V gene, J gene, CDR3 protein.

>TRBV7-9|TRBJ2-1
CASSPPRQGRFNEQFF
>TRBV20-1|TRBJ1-2
CSASLGASPTPYGYTF
>TRBV19|TRBJ2-7
CASSIVQGAYEQYF
>TRBV20-1|TRBJ1-2
CSARPTGSLSYGYTF
>TRBV11-2|TRBJ2-1
CASRAGALYNEQFF
>TRBV11-2|TRBJ2-3
CASSLGLPDTQYF
>TRBV9|TRBJ1-4
CASTKGLTTNEKLFF
>TRBV7-9|TRBJ2-2
CASSLGEKLTGELFF
>TRBV12-3/TRBV12-4|TRBJ2-7
CASSPSGRAHEQYF
>TRBV6-2/TRBV6-3|TRBJ2-3
CASSSLADTQYF
>TRBV5-1|TRBJ2-7
CASSPFRATSSYEQYF
>TRBV20-1|TRBJ2-7
CSASPITSGSSYEQYF
>TRBV29-1|TRBJ2-5
CSAQPREALETQYF
>TRBV6-2/TRBV6-3|TRBJ2-5
CASTPGTTTRSTQYF
>TRBV5-8|TRBJ1-1
CASSLEQGPYTEAFF
>TRBV7-7|TRBJ2-6
CASSLGDSGANVLTF
>TRBV29-1|TRBJ2-7
CSVDGLAGNYYEQYF
>TRBV29-1|TRBJ2-1
CSVRLAGGLQFF
>TRBV11-3|TRBJ2-1
CAISSATYNEQFF
>TRBV6-5|TRBJ2-5
CASSYSDGTLQETQYF
>TRBV7-9|TRBJ1-5
CASSLSGDQPQHF
>TRBV11-2|TRBJ1-2
CASSLGRHRGYTF
>TRBV6-1|TRBJ2-5
CASSEGWTSGAMGETQYF
>TRBV14|TRBJ1-4
CASSQDAGTNEKLFF
>TRBV7-9|TRBJ1-3
CASSFQGNTIYF
>TRBV3-1|TRBJ1-5
CASSQEGLQPQHF